This T cell receptor (beta chain) was retrieved from a study of blood T cell repertoires in COVID-19. Study overall: COVID-19 samples, acute and convalescent, were from the United States, Italy and Spain.

This clone was seen just once. Repertoires were generated with immunoSEQ multiplex PCR, while TCRdb's copy carries only in-frame clones and drops some. Here the sample spans 160,000 or so clones, about 83% being singletons. Per the germline V gene, CDR1 is LNHNV and CDR2 is YYDKDF (reference sequence). V was cut by 0 bases and J by 2 bases, with 7 bases left in between. CDR3 length: 14 residues. The receptor's source is a woman older than 75 with acute or convalescent COVID-19. Sequenced material: peripheral blood. J is TRBJ2-5 and V is TRBV15; possible D gene TRBD1, 6 bases. The CDR3 protein is CATSRDQGQETQYF. The DNA of the CDR3 is TGTGCCACCAGCAGAGATCAGGGGCAAGAGACCCAGTACTTC.